This record concerns one T cell receptor beta chain sequence. The germline V and J ends were trimmed by 3 bases and 5 bases, with 14 bases remaining between them. CDR1 is PRHDT and CDR2 is FYEKMQ in the germline V gene (reference sequence). The CDR3 is 14 amino acids. The data were taken from a study of tumor-infiltrating lymphocytes in localized non-small cell lung cancer. About the study: Patients included smokers and never-smokers with various histologies, some sampled after neoadjuvant chemotherapy.

Measured with immunoSEQ multiplex PCR; TCRdb has only the in-frame clones, and not every one. The sample includes around 4,700 clones, approximately 95% of them seen just once. Sequencing was carried out using uninvolved lung tissue not adjacent to the tumor. The sequence came from a human donor with non-small cell lung cancer. J is TRBJ2-7 and V is TRBV13; D may be TRBD1 or TRBD2 (5 bases each). The CDR3 sequence is CASSFGWGTNEQYF. Written as DNA, the CDR3 is TGTGCCAGCAGCTTCGGGTGGGGGACCAACGAGCAGTACTTC.